This T cell receptor beta chain derives from a study of OX40 agonist ivuxolimab in advanced cancers. Study-level findings and limits: In the 0.1-3.0 mg/kg groups, partial responders showed among the lowest expansion.

The CDR3 extends over 15 amino acids. The trim removed 3 bases at V and 6 bases at J, leaving 11 bases unmatched. The germline CDR1 and CDR2 sequences are LNHDA and SQIVND (reference sequence). No patient had autoimmune disease or received systemic immunosuppression. The repertoire was sequenced with immunoSEQ multiplex PCR; TCRdb's copy has only in-frame clones and lacks some. The repertoire holds about 70,000 clones, with around 86% as singletons. Regarding this clone: Its antigen is unidentified.

This chain uses TRBV19 with TRBJ2-7; TRBD1 aligns across 7 bases. Sample: CD4+ or CD8+ T cells sorted from blood, taken in a trial of the OX40 agonist ivuxolimab. The sequence derives from an adult with an advanced solid tumor such as melanoma, head and neck, liver or kidney cancer. CDR3 DNA: TGTGCCAGTAGTATTGCCGGGACAGACCCTGGCGAGCAGTACTTC. Amino acid sequence: CASSIAGTDPGEQYF. The variable domain in full, with the rest retrieved from reference TRBV19 and TRBJ2-7, is DGGITQSPKYLFRKEGQNVTLSCEQNLNHDAMYWYRQDPGQGLRLIYYSQIVNDFQKGDIAEGYSVSREKKESFPLTVTSAQKNPTAFYLCASSIAGTDPGEQYFGPGTRLTVT.